This entry lists 28 T cell receptor beta chains sequenced from one sample in a study of naive and memory T cell subsets. Two oligonucleotides, mixed equimolar, formed the beta constant-region primer covering TRBC1 and TRBC2. TCRdb re-called the UMI-ligation and nested PCR reads with MiXCR, one entry per CDR3 protein. The data hold fewer than 30,000 distinct CDR3 sequences, with around a tenth observed a single time. The sequenced material came from effector memory CD4+ T cells from blood. Documented subset: effector memory, CD45RA- CD27-. Receptors were obtained from a human donor in good health.

The rearrangement links TRBV20-1 to TRBJ2-1; 11 bases line up with TRBD2. CDR3 length equals 16 residues. The V gene end was trimmed by 1 base and the J gene end by 6 bases; junction bases not matched to a gene: 8. Germline-derived CDR1 and CDR2 are DFQATT and SNEGSKA (reference sequence). The CDR3 here is CSARANLAGGVNEQFF. The DNA of the CDR3 is TGCAGTGCTAGAGCAAATCTAGCGGGAGGAGTCAATGAGCAGTTCTTC.

This clonotype was seen only a few times. The chain recombines TRBV18 with TRBJ1-1; the D gene is possibly TRBD1 (6 bases). The V gene lost 3 bases and the J gene lost 2 bases, with 16 bases spanning the gap. The length of the CDR3 is 16 residues. Germline assignment: CDR1 KGHSH and CDR2 LQKENI. The CDR3: CASSPGQRSPNTEAFF. CDR3 in DNA: TGTGCCAGCTCACCGGGACAACGGTCCCCAAACACTGAAGCTTTCTTT.

The sample holds many counts of this clonotype. The chain is built from TRBV6-6 and TRBJ2-2; 8 bases align to TRBD1. The CDR3 runs 16 residues. Trimming removed 4 bases from V and 3 bases from J; junction bases left unmatched: 7. Germline V gene sequence: CDR1 MNHNY, CDR2 SVGAGI (reference sequence). CDR3 in amino acids: CASSSPGQVYTGELFF. The CDR3, as DNA: TGTGCCAGCAGTTCTCCGGGACAGGTTTACACCGGGGAGCTGTTTTTT.

J is TRBJ2-2 and V is TRBV5-1; perhaps TRBD1 as D (6 bases). Germline loops: CDR1 SGHRS, CDR2 YFSETQ. V was trimmed by 6 bases and J by 4 bases, leaving 13 bases between them. The CDR3 spans 14 residues. CDR3 DNA sequence: TGCGCCAGCAATCAGGGGTTCGTCACCGGGGAGCTGTTTTTT. Its protein product is CASNQGFVTGELFF. Based on the CDR3 plus reference TRBV5-1 and TRBJ2-2, the full variable domain is KAGVTQTPRYLIKTRGQQVTLSCSPISGHRSVSWYQQTPGQGLQFLFEYFSETQRNKGNFPGRFSGRQFSNSRSEMNVSTLELGDSALYLCASNQGFVTGELFFGEGSRLTVL.

Judged by abundance, this clonotype is medium-sized. This chain connects TRBV5-4 to TRBJ2-1; possibly TRBD2 for D (5 bases). V was cut by 4 bases and J by 3 bases, with 17 bases left in between. The CDR3 has 16 residues. The germline gives CDR1 SGHNT, CDR2 YYREEE (reference sequence). Here the CDR3 reads CASSLYSVIRYNEQFF. CDR3 bases: TGTGCCAGCAGCCTATATAGCGTCATCCGCTACAATGAGCAGTTCTTC.

The chain's CDR3 is CASSPQRDSTREAFF. Written as DNA, the CDR3 is TGTGCCAGCAGCCCACAACGGGACAGTACTCGTGAAGCTTTCTTT. This chain joins TRBV6-2 or TRBV6-3 and TRBJ1-1; 7 nucleotides match TRBD1. From germline, CDR1 is MNHEY and CDR2 SVGEGT. V gave up 6 bases and J gave up 7 bases; unmatched junction bases: 14. The CDR3 is 15 residues long.

The chain recombines TRBV12-3 or TRBV12-4 with TRBJ1-1; unclear D gene. This CDR3 comprises 14 residues. Between the trimmed V and J ends, which lost 3 bases and 0 bases, there was a span of 8 bases. The CDR3 protein is CASSLNNMNTEAFF. The CDR3 coding sequence is TGTGCCAGCAGTTTGAACAACATGAACACTGAAGCTTTCTTT.

This clonotype was seen a handful of times. The chain uses TRBV15 and TRBJ1-1; 9 bases agree with TRBD1. The CDR3 length is 14 residues. Germline lookup yields CDR1 LNHNV and CDR2 YYDKDF (reference sequence). The V segment lost 2 bases and the J segment 5 bases; nucleotides outside the gene matches: 3. The CDR3 bases are TGTGCCACCAGCAGATCGACAGGGGGGACTGAAGCTTTCTTT. Protein sequence: CATSRSTGGTEAFF. The variable domain in full, completed from reference TRBV15 and TRBJ1-1, reads DAMVIQNPRYQVTQFGKPVTLSCSQTLNHNVMYWYQQKSSQAPKLLFHYYDKDFNNEADTPDNFQSRRPNTSFCFLDIRSPGLGDTAMYLCATSRSTGGTEAFFGQGTRLTVV.

In its sample, this clonotype was seen a few times. J is TRBJ2-7 and V is TRBV27; TRBD1 might be the D (6 bases). With 4 bases removed from V and 1 base from J, the gap between germline ends came to 11 bases. Germline V CDR1 and CDR2: MNHEY, SMNVEV (reference sequence). The CDR3 consists of 14 residues. The CDR3 DNA reads as TGTGCCAGCAGTTCGGCGGACAGATCCTACGAGCAGTACTTC. Its translation: CASSSADRSYEQYF.

For this clonotype: The junction differs from germline at one of its ends, possibly a read error. The chain links TRBV18 to TRBJ2-6; D is possibly TRBD1 (5 bases). Germline-derived CDR1 and CDR2 are KGHSH and LQKENI. CDR3 size: 15 residues. The CDR3 DNA follows: TGTGTCAGCTCACCGACAGTCTCTGGGGCCAACGTCCTGACTTTC. The encoded protein is CVSSPTVSGANVLTF.

This clonotype was counted between two and nine times. V is TRBV10-3 and J is TRBJ2-3, with a weak D call TRBD2 (6 bases). The CDR3 covers 15 residues. Deletions cut 3 bases from V and 2 bases from J, with 12 bases between. CDR1 and CDR2 from the germline V gene are ENHRY and SYGVKD. This CDR3 is CAISDLARNTDTQYF. The DNA of the CDR3 is TGTGCCATCAGTGATCTAGCGCGGAACACAGATACGCAGTATTTT.

This clonotype was seen many times. The chain carries TRBV3-1 and TRBJ1-6; 7 bases are shared with TRBD1. Looked up from germline, CDR1 is LGHDT and CDR2 is YNNKEL (reference sequence). Losses at the gene ends were 4 bases for V and 6 bases for J; bases not matched to a gene: 12. This CDR3 contains 17 residues. The CDR3 loop reads CASSLRQGGKANSPLHF. The CDR3 nucleotides are TGTGCCAGCAGCCTCCGACAGGGAGGGAAGGCTAATTCACCCCTCCACTTT.

Many counts were recorded for this clonotype. V and J are TRBV29-1 and TRBJ2-7, with D possibly matching TRBD2 (7 bases). This CDR3 spans 15 amino acids. The germline V gene encodes CDR1 SQVTM and CDR2 ANQGSEA. V gave up 7 bases and J gave up 3 bases, with 22 bases separating them. The CDR3 coding sequence is TGCAGCGCCATGAGGGATGGGGGGGCTAACTACGAGCAGTACTTC. This sequence encodes CSAMRDGGANYEQYF.

This clonotype was counted only a few times. CDR3 amino acids: CASSEAGSYNEQFF. The CDR3 DNA sequence: TGTGCCAGCAGTGAGGCGGGTTCCTACAATGAGCAGTTCTTC. V usage is TRBV25-1 and J usage is TRBJ2-1, with a weak D call TRBD2 (5 bases). Trimming pared 3 bases from V and 1 base from J, leaving 7 bases between. Germline CDR1 MGHDK, CDR2 SYGVNS. The CDR3 loop spans 14 amino acids.

This clonotype was found a few times. V gene TRBV12-3 or TRBV12-4 combines with J gene TRBJ1-3; 7 bases fit TRBD1. V trimming: 4 bases; J trimming: 0 bases; junction bases outside the gene matches: 3. The CDR3 is 15 amino acids. The CDR3 region is CASSYTGVSGNTIYF. The DNA of the CDR3 is TGTGCCAGCAGTTATACAGGGGTCTCTGGAAACACCATATATTTT.

This clonotype was detected many times. The V gene is TRBV29-1, the J gene TRBJ1-2, with 9 bases aligning to TRBD1. With 5 bases clipped from V and 7 bases from J, the junction kept 8 bases outside the gene matches. The CDR3 sequence is 13 residues long. Germline values: CDR1 SQVTM, CDR2 ANQGSEA. CDR3 DNA sequence: TGCAGCGTTCCGACAGGGGGGCTAGGTGGCTACACCTTC. It codes for CSVPTGGLGGYTF.

This chain links TRBV7-2 with TRBJ1-6; D is ambiguous. CDR3 length equals 15 residues. Germline values: CDR1 SGHTA, CDR2 FQGNSA. The germline V and J ends were trimmed by 3 bases and 0 bases, with 6 bases remaining between them. The DNA for the CDR3 is TGTGCCAGCAGCTTCGCGAGCTCCTATAATTCACCCCTCCACTTT. Translating gives CASSFASSYNSPLHF. Filled out from reference TRBV7-2 and TRBJ1-6, the complete variable domain reads GAGVSQSPSNKVTEKGKDVELRCDPISGHTALYWYRQSLGQGLEFLIYFQGNSAPDKSGLPSDRFSAERTGGSVSTLTIQRTQQEDSAVYLCASSFASSYNSPLHFGNGTRLTVT.

This clonotype was recorded at least ten times. The rearrangement uses TRBV7-8 and TRBJ2-5; D is unresolved. The germline V and J ends were trimmed by 5 bases and 5 bases, with 24 bases remaining between them. CDR3 length: 17 amino acids. Germline CDR1 SGHVS, CDR2 FQNEAQ. CDR3 nucleotide sequence: TGTGCCAGCAGCCCCTCCCGGCGGTCCGCCCCCCAGGAGACCCAGTACTTC. Protein sequence: CASSPSRRSAPQETQYF. The full variable domain, rest sourced from reference TRBV7-8 and TRBJ2-5, is GAGVSQSPRYKVAKRGQDVALRCDPISGHVSLFWYQQALGQGPEFLTYFQNEAQLDKSGLPSDRFFAERPEGSVSTLKIQRTQQEDSAVYLCASSPSRRSAPQETQYFGPGTRLLVL.

V gene TRBV7-2 combines with J gene TRBJ1-2, with TRBD1 identical over 8 bases. The CDR3 runs to 17 residues. Looked up from germline, CDR1 is SGHTA and CDR2 is FQGNSA. J gave up 4 bases and V 2 bases, and 12 bases lay outside the gene matches. The CDR3 nucleotides are TGTGCCAGCAGCTTACCGGGGACAGGAGGCCGGGGCTATGGCTACACCTTC. It yields the protein CASSLPGTGGRGYGYTF.

V is TRBV6-2 or TRBV6-3 and J is TRBJ1-1, with a tentative D call TRBD1 (5 bases). Between the trimmed V and J ends, which lost 7 bases and 1 base, there was a span of 10 bases. The CDR3 runs to 13 residues. Germline V gene data show CDR1 as MNHEY and CDR2 as SVGEGT. CDR3 nucleotide sequence: TGTGCCAGCATGTTACAGGCGAACACTGAAGCTTTCTTT. Its translation: CASMLQANTEAFF.

This clonotype came up many times. The V gene is TRBV4-1, the J gene TRBJ1-5; TRBD1 agrees at 7 bases. CDR3 length: 13 amino acids. Germline V lookup: CDR1 MGHRA, CDR2 YSYEKL. The trim removed 0 bases at V and 11 bases at J, leaving 4 bases unmatched. CDR3 sequence: CASSQERTGAQHF. The CDR3 DNA reads TGCGCCAGCAGCCAAGAAAGGACAGGAGCCCAGCATTTT.

This clonotype was observed many times. The V and J genes are TRBV30 and TRBJ1-1, with 7 bases aligning to TRBD1. The length of the CDR3 is 13 residues. J lost 0 bases, V lost 7 bases, and 5 bases had no gene match. The germline V gene has CDR1 GTSNPN and CDR2 SVGIG (reference sequence). CDR3 nucleotide sequence: TGTGCCTCCCGGACAGGATTGAACACTGAAGCTTTCTTT. Translating it yields CASRTGLNTEAFF.

By sample share, this clonotype is medium-sized. As DNA, the CDR3 is TGTGCCAGCAGCTGGGGGACAGGGACCCCCTACGAGCAGTACTTC. This encodes CASSWGTGTPYEQYF. The rearrangement joins TRBV5-5 to TRBJ2-7, with 9 positions matching TRBD1. This CDR3 region has 15 residues. V lost 3 bases and J lost 2; bases outside the gene matches: 6. In germline, CDR1 is SGHKS, CDR2 YYEKEE (reference sequence).

This clonotype was seen at least ten times. The chain recombines TRBV24-1 with TRBJ2-3; 11 bases agree with TRBD2. Germline values: CDR1 KGHDR, CDR2 SFDVKD. With V trimmed by 6 bases and J by 4 bases, 8 bases remained unmatched. This CDR3 has 16 residues. The CDR3 region is CATSSSGRLVSDTQYF. CDR3 bases: TGTGCCACCAGTTCTAGCGGGAGGCTGGTGTCAGATACGCAGTATTTT.

This clonotype was counted at least ten times. J is TRBJ1-6 and V is TRBV6-1; tentatively, D is TRBD1 (6 bases). CDR1 and CDR2 from the germline V gene are MNHNS and SASEGT. V lost 6 bases and J 0 bases, leaving 15 bases between the germline ends. The length of the CDR3 is 17 residues. The CDR3 nucleotides are TGTGCCAGCAGGAGAGACAGGACCAGCTCCTATAATTCACCCCTCCACTTT. Its protein product is CASRRDRTSSYNSPLHF.

In its sample, this clonotype was seen many times. Here the CDR3 reads CASSSPSWAGELFF. CDR3 DNA: TGTGCCAGCAGTTCCCCTTCGTGGGCCGGGGAGCTGTTTTTT. The V gene is TRBV28, the J gene TRBJ2-2; D remains ambiguous. Deletions cut 4 bases from V and 6 bases from J, with 12 bases between. The germline V gene has CDR1 MDHEN and CDR2 SYDVKM. CDR3 length equals 14 residues.

This clonotype was seen many times. This sequence joins TRBV7-2 and TRBJ2-7, with 8 bases that match TRBD1. This CDR3 spans 15 amino acids. The J segment lost 5 bases and the V segment lost 1 base, leaving 7 bases of the junction unmatched. The germline gives CDR1 SGHTA, CDR2 FQGNSA. CDR3 DNA sequence: TGTGCCAGCAGCTTAGGGGGGGCAGGGGGCAACGAGCAGTACTTC. Translation: CASSLGGAGGNEQYF.

This clonotype is medium-sized (0.01 to 0.1%) in the sample. For the CDR3, the DNA is TGCAGCGTTGGATTTAGCGATGAGCAGTTCTTC. Amino acids: CSVGFSDEQFF. V gene TRBV29-1 combines with J gene TRBJ2-1; D perhaps matches TRBD2 (5 bases). The CDR3 runs to 11 residues. Looked up from germline, CDR1 is SQVTM and CDR2 is ANQGSEA. V was clipped by 4 bases and J by 8 bases, with 9 bases between them.